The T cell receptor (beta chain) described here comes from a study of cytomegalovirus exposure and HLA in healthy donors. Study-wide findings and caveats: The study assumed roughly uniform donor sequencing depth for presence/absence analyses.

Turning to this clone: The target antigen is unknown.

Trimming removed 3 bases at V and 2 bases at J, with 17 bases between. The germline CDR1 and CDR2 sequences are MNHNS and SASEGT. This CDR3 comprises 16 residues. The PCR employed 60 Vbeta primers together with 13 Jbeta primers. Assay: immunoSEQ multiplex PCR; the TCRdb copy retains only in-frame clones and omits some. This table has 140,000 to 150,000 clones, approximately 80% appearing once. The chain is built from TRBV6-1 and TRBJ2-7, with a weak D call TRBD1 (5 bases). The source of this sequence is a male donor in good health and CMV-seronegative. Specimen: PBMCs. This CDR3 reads CASSDRGLGDPYEQYF. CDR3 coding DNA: TGTGCCAGCAGTGATAGGGGCCTAGGTGATCCCTACGAGCAGTACTTC.